The source of this T cell receptor beta chain is a study of T cells after yellow fever vaccination. Overall study results and limits: Researchers cautioned that FACS-sorted repertoires could harbor abundant clonotypes contaminating from the bulk population. Subsequent booster samples again held most clones from primary vaccination (96% CD4, about 86% CD8).

A process of 5'RACE template switching, which added a universal primer site and UMIs, was used to make TCR cDNA. TCRdb called the 5' RACE reads again in MiXCR, with one record for every CDR3 protein. Among about 69,000 distinct CDR3 sequences, approximately 6.2% were seen once, and the ten largest hold 2.2%. Deletions cut 7 bases from V and 2 bases from J, with 12 bases between. The CDR3 consists of 14 residues. This clonotype was detected ten times or more. Its antigen remains unidentified. The rearrangement links TRBV12-3 or TRBV12-4 to TRBJ1-5; D is unresolved. This TCR was sampled from a man aged 18-30 years who received the YFV17D yellow fever vaccine. The source material was CD4+ T cells sorted from PBMCs, sampled around 15 days after the first yellow fever vaccination. CDR3 nucleotide sequence: TGTGCCAGCAAAAATTTGGCGGGCAATCAGCCCCAGCATTTT. The encoded protein is CASKNLAGNQPQHF.